This paragraph covers one T cell receptor (beta chain) sequence. There are 15 residues in the CDR3. The V gene end was trimmed by 1 base and the J gene end by 4 bases; junction bases not matched to a gene: 7. Germline assignment: CDR1 GTSNPN and CDR2 SVGIG (reference sequence). These data originate in a study of glioma-infiltrating T cells after dendritic cell vaccination. The method was immunoSEQ multiplex PCR; TCRdb's version includes in-frame clones alone and lacks a portion of them. The sample includes approximately 36,000 clones, about 80% seen only once; the top ten take about 7.8%. This clonotype was obtained from a human donor with glioblastoma. Sequences were derived from blood, sampled before dendritic cell vaccination. V gene TRBV30 combines with J gene TRBJ2-5; 9 nucleotides line up with TRBD2. CDR3 coding DNA: TGTGCCTGGAGTGAGGCTAGCGGGGCCCTAGAGACCCAGTACTTC. This codes for CAWSEASGALETQYF.